This T cell receptor (beta chain) comes out of a study of CD8+ T cells in alopecia areata. Regarding treatment: oral pan-JAK inhibitor, 5-10 mg twice daily. This clone was counted only a few times. Reverse transcribed after extraction, RNA yielded cDNA as the sequencing template. Libraries were prepared by immunoSEQ multiplex PCR; TCRdb keeps only in-frame clonotypes and omits some of them. The table lists approximately 220,000 clones, less than 45% of them singletons. This receptor was identified in a human donor with alopecia areata. The sample was CD4+ T cells sorted from blood, taken at approximately week 34, from a patient treated with tofacitinib.

CDR3 residues: CASGLEGAVYNEQFF. The CDR3 DNA sequence: TGTGCTAGTGGTTTGGAGGGGGCCGTATACAATGAGCAGTTCTTC. This sequence joins TRBV12-5 and TRBJ2-1; 7 nucleotides match TRBD1. The V segment lost 1 base and the J segment 4 bases; nucleotides outside the gene matches: 4. Germline assignment: CDR1 LGHNT and CDR2 FRNRAP. The CDR3 covers 15 residues.